This T cell receptor (beta chain) stems from a study of cytomegalovirus exposure and HLA in healthy donors. Findings of the study overall: A later analysis by the authors found several of the most significant clusters apparently linked to common viral pathogens. Sequencing had likely introduced a cluster of highly shared sequence variants as an artifact.

The study ran its PCR with 60 Vbeta and 13 Jbeta primers. TCRdb keeps only in-frame clones here, not all; method: immunoSEQ multiplex PCR. The sample holds 70,000 or so clones, just over 85% seen once. This clone was observed a handful of times. Its antigen is not identified. The CDR3 extends over 16 amino acids. Trimming cost V 5 bases and J 1 base, with 18 bases left between them. The germline gives CDR1 SGHTA, CDR2 FQGNSA. The chain couples TRBV7-2 to TRBJ2-7; perhaps TRBD2 as D (5 bases). The sequenced sample consisted of PBMCs. This sequence was found in a woman younger than 45 in good health and CMV-seronegative. The CDR3 nucleotides read TGTGCCAGCAGCCCCACTCTGGCGGGTGGGTCCTACGAGCAGTACTTC. This gives the protein CASSPTLAGGSYEQYF.